This TCR beta chain was found in a study of cytomegalovirus exposure and HLA in healthy donors. 13 Jbeta primers and 60 Vbeta primers were used for the PCR. Assay used: immunoSEQ multiplex PCR; TCRdb lists only in-frame clones, some missing. The table has about 160,000 clones, approximately 81% seen once. This clone was picked up a small number of times. Trimming cost V 2 bases and J 6 bases, with 20 bases left between them. This CDR3 has 16 amino acids. The germline CDR1 and CDR2 sequences are SEHNR and FQNEAQ (reference sequence). Specimen: PBMCs. The sequence was obtained from a man aged 18 to 30 in good health and CMV-seropositive. The rearrangement links TRBV7-9 to TRBJ2-7; possibly TRBD1 for D (5 bases). CDR3 coding DNA: TGTGCCAGCAGCTTAACAGGTAGTGAAGGGTCTCTCGAGCAGTACTTC. This gives the protein CASSLTGSEGSLEQYF.